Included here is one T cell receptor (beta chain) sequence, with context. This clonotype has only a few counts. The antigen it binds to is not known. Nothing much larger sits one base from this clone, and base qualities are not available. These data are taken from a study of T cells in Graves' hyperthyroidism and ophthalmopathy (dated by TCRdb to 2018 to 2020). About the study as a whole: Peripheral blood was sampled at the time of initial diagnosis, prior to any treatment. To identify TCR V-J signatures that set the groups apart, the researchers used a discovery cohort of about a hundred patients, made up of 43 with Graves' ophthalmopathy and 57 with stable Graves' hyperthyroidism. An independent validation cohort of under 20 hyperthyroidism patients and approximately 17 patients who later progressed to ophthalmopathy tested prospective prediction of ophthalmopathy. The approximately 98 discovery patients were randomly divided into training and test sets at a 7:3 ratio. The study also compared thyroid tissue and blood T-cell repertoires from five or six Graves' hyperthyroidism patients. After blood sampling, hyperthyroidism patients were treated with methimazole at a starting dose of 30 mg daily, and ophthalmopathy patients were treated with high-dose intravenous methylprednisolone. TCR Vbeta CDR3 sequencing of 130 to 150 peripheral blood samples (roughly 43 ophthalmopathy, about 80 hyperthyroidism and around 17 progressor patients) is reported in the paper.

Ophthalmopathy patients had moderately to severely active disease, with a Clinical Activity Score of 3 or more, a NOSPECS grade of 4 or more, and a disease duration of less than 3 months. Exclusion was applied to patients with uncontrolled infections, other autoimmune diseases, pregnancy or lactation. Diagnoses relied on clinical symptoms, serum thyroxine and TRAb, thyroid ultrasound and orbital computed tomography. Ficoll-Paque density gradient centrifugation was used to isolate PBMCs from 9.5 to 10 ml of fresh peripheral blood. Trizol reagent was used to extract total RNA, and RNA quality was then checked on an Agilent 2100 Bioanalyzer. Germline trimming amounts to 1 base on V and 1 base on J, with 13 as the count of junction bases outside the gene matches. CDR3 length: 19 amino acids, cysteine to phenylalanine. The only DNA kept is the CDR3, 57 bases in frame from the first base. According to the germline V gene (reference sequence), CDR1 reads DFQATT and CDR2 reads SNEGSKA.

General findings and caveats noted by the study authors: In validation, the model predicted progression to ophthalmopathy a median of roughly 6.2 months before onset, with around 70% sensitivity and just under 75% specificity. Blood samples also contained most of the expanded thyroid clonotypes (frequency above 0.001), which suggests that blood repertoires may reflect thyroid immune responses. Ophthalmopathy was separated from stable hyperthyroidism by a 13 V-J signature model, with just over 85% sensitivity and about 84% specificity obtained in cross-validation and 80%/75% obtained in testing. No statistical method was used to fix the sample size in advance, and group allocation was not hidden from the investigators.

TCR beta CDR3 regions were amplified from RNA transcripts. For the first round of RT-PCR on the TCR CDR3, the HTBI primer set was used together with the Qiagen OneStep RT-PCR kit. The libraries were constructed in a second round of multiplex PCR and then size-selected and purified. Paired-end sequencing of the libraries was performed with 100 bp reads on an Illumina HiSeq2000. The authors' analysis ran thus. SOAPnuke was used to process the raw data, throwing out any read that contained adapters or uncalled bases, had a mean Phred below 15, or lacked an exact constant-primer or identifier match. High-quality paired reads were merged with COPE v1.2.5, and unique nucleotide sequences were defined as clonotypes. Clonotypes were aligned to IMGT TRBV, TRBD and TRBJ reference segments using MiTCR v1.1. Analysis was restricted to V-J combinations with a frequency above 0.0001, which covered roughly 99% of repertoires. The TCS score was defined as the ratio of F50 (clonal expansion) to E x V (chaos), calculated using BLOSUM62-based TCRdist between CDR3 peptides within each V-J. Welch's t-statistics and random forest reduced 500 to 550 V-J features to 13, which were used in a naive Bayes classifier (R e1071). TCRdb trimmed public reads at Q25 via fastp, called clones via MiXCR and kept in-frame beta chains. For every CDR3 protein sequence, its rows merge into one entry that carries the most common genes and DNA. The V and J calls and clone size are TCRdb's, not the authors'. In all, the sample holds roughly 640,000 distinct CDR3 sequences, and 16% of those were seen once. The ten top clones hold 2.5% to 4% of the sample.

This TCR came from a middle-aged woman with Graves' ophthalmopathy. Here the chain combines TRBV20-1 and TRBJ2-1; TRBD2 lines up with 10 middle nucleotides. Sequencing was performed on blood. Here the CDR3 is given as CSARAQRGGVSVSYNEQFF. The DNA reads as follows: TGCAGTGCTAGAGCTCAGCGGGGGGGAGTATCTGTGTCCTACAATGAGCAGTTCTTC.